This T cell receptor (beta chain) was recovered during a study of immune cell composition in non-small cell lung cancer (dated by TCRdb to about 2017). About the investigation overall: To assign histologic subtype, which was mostly lung adenocarcinoma or squamous cell carcinoma, H&E was combined with p63, CK5, Napsin A and TTF-1 immunohistochemistry. TCR-beta sequencing from Adaptive Biotechnologies was done on over 31 paired sets of NSCLC tumour and non-adjacent lung specimens and on just over 25 tumour-only specimens. For supplementary cohort #1, made up of approximately 11 lung adenocarcinoma cases, paired tumour/lung TCR-beta sequencing was done and TIL populations were generated so that tumour reactivity could be assessed. The subtype comparisons left out several tumour specimens with TCR-beta data because those specimens were rare histological subtypes. Here is what the overall study found, with its caveats: In fewer than 12 adenocarcinoma cases, maximal tumour-associated clone frequency correlated strongly with TIL tumour reactivity, whereas overall clonality did not. Nearly half of NSCLC cases had tumour-associated clones >0.5%, found in 33% of adenocarcinomas compared with around 75% of squamous carcinomas. Smoking pack-years did not significantly correlate with tumour TCR-beta clonality. The reactivity cohort included only roughly nine cases, and whether tumour-reactive clones share sequences with the dominant in vivo tumour-associated clones was not shown. Lung squamous cell carcinoma tumours had significantly higher Top 10 clone scores and productive clonality than lung adenocarcinoma tumours.

A two-step multiplex PCR amplified TCR-beta CDR3 regions from genomic DNA, and the second step of the PCR added Illumina-compatible adaptors. TCR-beta immunosequencing was carried out on an Illumina platform through the commercial immunoSEQ service. The study's own analysis went as follows. Repertoires were described by productive clonality and by Top 10 Clones, which is the percentage of T-cell templates coming from the ten most frequent sequences. Productive clonality had a range of 0 to 1, where 1 means a monoclonal population. Tumour-associated clones were defined as sequences comprising at least 0.1% of tumour T-cell templates but absent from matched non-adjacent lung, identified via log10 scatter plots. Student's t-tests were used for two-group comparisons, ANOVA was used for stages, and linear regression was used for relationships, with analyses conducted in GraphPad Prism7 and R. The source is immuneACCESS, and TCRdb retained only in-frame sequences with V and J called. Part of the clones is not carried over; for the studies checked, unresolved V genes explain less than half of this, and the remainder is unexplained. That table furnishes V, J and clone size, whereas the DNA furnished D and trimming. This sample lists about 4,800 clones; approximately 80% were detected once. Jointly, the top ten make up roughly 13% of the sample.

Points on this clone: Its binding antigen is unknown. Within one base of it there is no much larger clone, and no base qualities were kept.

From frozen aliquots of unsorted single-cell suspensions, genomic DNA was isolated using the QIAamp DNA kit. The tumour samples consisted of non-small cell lung cancer tissue that had been surgically resected. Tissues arrived within 2 hours after resection and were immediately processed into single-cell suspensions. Tissue was broken up mechanically, digested enzymatically with DNase I, collagenase I and hyaluronidase for roughly 28 minutes at 37 degrees C, and then filtered and RBC-lysed. CDR1 and CDR2 were assigned from the germline V gene (reference sequence) as SSHAT and FNYEAQ. Reading from cysteine to phenylalanine, the CDR3 counts 13 amino acids. The DNA shown is the 39-base CDR3, in frame from base 1. The V and J ends are trimmed by 5 bases and 0 bases, leaving 7 bases between them.

The material sequenced was lung tumor tissue. The receptor chain draws on TRBV7-7 and TRBJ2-5, and perhaps TRBD2 as D gene, on 5 matching bases. The receptor was derived from a human donor with non-small cell lung cancer. The CDR3 reads as follows: CASSAGNQETQYF. The DNA sequence follows: TGTGCCAGCAGCGCCGGGAACCAAGAGACCCAGTACTTC.